The 6 T cell receptor beta chains below all came from one sample that was sequenced in a study of identical twins. Via MiXCR, TCRdb re-called the 5' RACE reads, giving one row per CDR3 protein. In the table there are fewer than 800,000 distinct CDR3 sequences, 7.1% of which are singletons. In addition, the sample was reused for a study of yellow fever vaccine responses in identical twins.

Source material: PBMCs. These receptors originate from a woman aged 18 to 35 in good health.

This clonotype was seen at least ten times. The chain is built from TRBV11-2 and TRBJ2-1, with TRBD2 matching over 12 bases. CDR3 length: 14 amino acids. With V trimmed by 2 bases and J by 10 bases, 3 bases remained unmatched. Per germline, CDR1 SGHAT and CDR2 FQNNGV. The CDR3 nucleotides read TGTGCCAGCAGCTTAATACTAGCGGGAGGCGAGCAGTTCTTC. This gives the protein CASSLILAGGEQFF.

This sequence joins TRBV6-2 or TRBV6-3 and TRBJ1-5; no clear D gene. This CDR3 is built from 12 residues. The germline V and J ends were trimmed by 5 bases and 6 bases, with 8 bases remaining between them. Germline V CDR1 and CDR2: MNHEY, SVGEGT. The chain's CDR3 is CASSQPRQPQHF. The CDR3 bases are TGTGCCAGCAGTCAACCTCGTCAGCCCCAGCATTTT.

The V and J genes are TRBV7-9 and TRBJ1-2, with D hard to call. V dropped 1 base and J dropped 5 bases, with 11 bases sitting between them. Germline assignment: CDR1 SEHNR and CDR2 FQNEAQ (reference sequence). The CDR3 sequence is 14 residues long. The CDR3 loop is CASSLDERIYGYTF. CDR3 bases: TGTGCCAGCAGCTTAGACGAAAGAATTTATGGCTACACCTTC.

This clonotype has a handful of counts. V is TRBV28 and J is TRBJ2-7; D might be TRBD1 (6 bases). CDR3 size: 12 residues. The V gene lost 5 bases and the J gene lost 6 bases, with 11 bases spanning the gap. In germline, CDR1 is MDHEN, CDR2 SYDVKM. CDR3 coding DNA: TGTGCCAGCAGTAGACAGGTTGGCGAGCAGTACTTC. Translated: CASSRQVGEQYF.

The chain couples TRBV28 to TRBJ2-3; D call uncertain. The CDR3 loop spans 15 amino acids. Germline V lookup: CDR1 MDHEN, CDR2 SYDVKM. Trimming cost V 5 bases and J 3 bases, with 15 bases left between them. Written as DNA, the CDR3 is TGTGCCAGCAGTGTCTTGGGTTGGGGAACAGATACGCAGTATTTT. Protein sequence: CASSVLGWGTDTQYF. The full variable domain, completed using reference TRBV28 and TRBJ2-3, is DVKVTQSSRYLVKRTGEKVFLECVQDMDHENMFWYRQDPGLGLRLIYFSYDVKMKEKGDIPEGYSVSREKKERFSLILESASTNQTSMYLCASSVLGWGTDTQYFGPGTRLTVL.

The table lists this clonotype with many counts. The chain combines TRBV12-3 or TRBV12-4 with TRBJ2-1, with 12 positions matching TRBD2. The CDR3 has 15 amino acids. V trimming: 4 bases; J trimming: 6 bases; junction bases outside the gene matches: 4. The CDR3 sequence: CASSSLAGGSNEQFF. DNA for the CDR3: TGTGCCAGCAGTTCACTAGCGGGAGGATCCAATGAGCAGTTCTTC.